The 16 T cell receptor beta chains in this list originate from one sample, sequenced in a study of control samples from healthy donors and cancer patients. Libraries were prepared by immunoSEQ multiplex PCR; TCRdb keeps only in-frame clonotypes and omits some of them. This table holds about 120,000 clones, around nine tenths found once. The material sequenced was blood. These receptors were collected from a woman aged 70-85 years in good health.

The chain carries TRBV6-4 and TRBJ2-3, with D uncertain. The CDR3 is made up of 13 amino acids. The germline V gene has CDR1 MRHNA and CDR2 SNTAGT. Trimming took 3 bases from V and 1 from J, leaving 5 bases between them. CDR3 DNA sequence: TGTGCCAGCAGTGAGGCCGGCACAGATACGCAGTATTTT. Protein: CASSEAGTDTQYF.

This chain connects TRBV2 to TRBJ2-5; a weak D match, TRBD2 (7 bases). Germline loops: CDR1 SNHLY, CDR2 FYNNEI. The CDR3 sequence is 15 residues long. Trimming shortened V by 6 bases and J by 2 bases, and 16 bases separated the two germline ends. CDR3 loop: CASRDPRGGQETQYF. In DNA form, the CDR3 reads TGTGCCAGCAGGGACCCGAGGGGGGGGCAAGAGACCCAGTACTTC. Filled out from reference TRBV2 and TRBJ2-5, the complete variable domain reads EPEVTQTPSHQVTQMGQEVILRCVPISNHLYFYWYRQILGQKVEFLVSFYNNEISEKSEIFDDQFSVERPDGSNFTLKIRSTKLEDSAMYFCASRDPRGGQETQYFGPGTRLLVL.

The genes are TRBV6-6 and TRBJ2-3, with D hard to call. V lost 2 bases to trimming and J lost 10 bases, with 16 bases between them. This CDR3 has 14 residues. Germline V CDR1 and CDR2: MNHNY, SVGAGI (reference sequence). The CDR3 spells CASSYINGPGPQYF. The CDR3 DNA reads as TGTGCCAGCAGTTACATCAACGGGCCCGGGCCGCAGTATTTT.

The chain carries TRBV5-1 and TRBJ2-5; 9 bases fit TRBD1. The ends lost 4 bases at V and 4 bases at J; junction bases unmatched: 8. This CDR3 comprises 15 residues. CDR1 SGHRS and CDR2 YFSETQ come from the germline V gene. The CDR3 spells CASSPGTGSVETQYF. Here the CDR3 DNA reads TGCGCCAGCAGCCCGGGGACAGGGTCTGTAGAGACCCAGTACTTC.

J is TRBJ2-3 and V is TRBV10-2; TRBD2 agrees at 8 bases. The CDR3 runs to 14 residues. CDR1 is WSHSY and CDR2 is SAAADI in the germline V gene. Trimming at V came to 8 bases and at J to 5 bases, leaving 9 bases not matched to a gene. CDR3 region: CASGEAGGRDTQYF. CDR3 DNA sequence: TGCGCCAGCGGAGAGGCGGGGGGAAGAGATACGCAGTATTTT.

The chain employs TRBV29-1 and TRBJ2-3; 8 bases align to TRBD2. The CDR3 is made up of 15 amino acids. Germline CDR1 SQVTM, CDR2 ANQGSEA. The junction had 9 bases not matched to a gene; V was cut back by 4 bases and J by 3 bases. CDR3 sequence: CSVVAAGGGTDTQYF. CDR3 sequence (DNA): TGCAGCGTTGTGGCCGCGGGGGGCGGGACAGATACGCAGTATTTT.

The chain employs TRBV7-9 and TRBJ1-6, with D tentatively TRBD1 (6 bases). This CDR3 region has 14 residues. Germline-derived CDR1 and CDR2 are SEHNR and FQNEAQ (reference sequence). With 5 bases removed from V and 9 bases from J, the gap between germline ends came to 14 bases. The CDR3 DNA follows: TGTGCCAGCAGCCTAGAGGGCAGGGGTTCACCCCTCCACTTT. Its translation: CASSLEGRGSPLHF.

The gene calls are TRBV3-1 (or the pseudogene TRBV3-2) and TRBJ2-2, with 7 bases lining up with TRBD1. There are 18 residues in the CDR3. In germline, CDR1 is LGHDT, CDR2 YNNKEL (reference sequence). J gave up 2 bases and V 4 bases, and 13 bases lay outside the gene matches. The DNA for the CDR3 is TGTGCCAGCAGCCGACTGACAGGGTCTGGTGATAACACCGGGGAGCTGTTTTTT. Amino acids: CASSRLTGSGDNTGELFF.

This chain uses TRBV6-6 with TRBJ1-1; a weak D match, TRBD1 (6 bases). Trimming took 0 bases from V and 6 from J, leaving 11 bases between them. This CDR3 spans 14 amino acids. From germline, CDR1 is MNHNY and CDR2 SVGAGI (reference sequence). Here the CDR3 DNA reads TGTGCCAGCAGTTACTCCGCAGGGGAGGCTGAAGCTTTCTTT. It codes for CASSYSAGEAEAFF.

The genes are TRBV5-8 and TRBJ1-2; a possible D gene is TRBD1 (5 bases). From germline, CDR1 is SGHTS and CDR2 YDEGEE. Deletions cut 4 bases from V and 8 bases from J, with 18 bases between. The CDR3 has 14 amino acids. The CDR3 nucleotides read TGTGCCAGCAGCCTGGGACGAGTAAGAAGGGGCTACACCTTC. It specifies CASSLGRVRRGYTF.

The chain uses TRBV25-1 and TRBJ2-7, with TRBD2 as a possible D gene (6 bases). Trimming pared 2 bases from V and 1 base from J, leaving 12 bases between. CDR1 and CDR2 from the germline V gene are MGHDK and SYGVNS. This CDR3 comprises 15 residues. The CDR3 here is CASSEAGPQSYEQYF. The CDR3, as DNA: TGTGCCAGCAGTGAAGCGGGACCGCAATCCTACGAGCAGTACTTC.

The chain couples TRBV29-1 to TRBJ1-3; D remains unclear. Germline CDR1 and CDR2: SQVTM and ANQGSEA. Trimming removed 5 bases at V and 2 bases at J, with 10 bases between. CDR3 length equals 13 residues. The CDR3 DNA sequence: TGCAGCGTTTTGGATATAACTGGAAACACCATATATTTT. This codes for CSVLDITGNTIYF.

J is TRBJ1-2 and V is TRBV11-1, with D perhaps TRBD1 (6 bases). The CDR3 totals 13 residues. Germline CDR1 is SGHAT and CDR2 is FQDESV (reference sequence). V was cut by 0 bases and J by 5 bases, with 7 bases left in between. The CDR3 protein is CASSLATGYGYTF. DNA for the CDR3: TGTGCCAGCAGCTTAGCCACAGGGTATGGCTACACCTTC.

CDR3 residues: CASSLAGVAMEGYTF. DNA for the CDR3: TGTGCCAGCAGCTTGGCAGGGGTCGCCATGGAGGGCTACACCTTC. The rearrangement joins TRBV5-4 to TRBJ1-2; D might be TRBD1 (6 bases). Trimming removed 0 bases from V and 8 bases from J, with 17 bases in between. The germline gives CDR1 SGHNT, CDR2 YYREEE (reference sequence). There are 15 residues in the CDR3.

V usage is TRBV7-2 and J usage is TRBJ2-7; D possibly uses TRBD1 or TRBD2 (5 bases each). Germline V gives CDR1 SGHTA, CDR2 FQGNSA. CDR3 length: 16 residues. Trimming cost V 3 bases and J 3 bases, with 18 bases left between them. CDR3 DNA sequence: TGTGCCAGCAGCTTTTCTCCCTCACGGGGCCACTACGAGCAGTACTTC. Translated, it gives CASSFSPSRGHYEQYF.

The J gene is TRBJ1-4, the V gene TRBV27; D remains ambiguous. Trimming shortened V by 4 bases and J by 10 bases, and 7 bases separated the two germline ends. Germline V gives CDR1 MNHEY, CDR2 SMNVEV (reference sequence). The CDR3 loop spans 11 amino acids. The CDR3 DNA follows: TGTGCCAGCAGTTCGCTTGGAAAACTGTTTTTT. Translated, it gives CASSSLGKLFF.